A selection of T cell receptor beta chains follows, all from one sample in a study of PD-1 blockade in classical Hodgkin lymphoma. Profiling relied on immunoSEQ multiplex PCR, and the TCRdb table lists in-frame clones only, not all of them. The sample yields some 100,000 clones, just under 95% seen once. The sequences come from peripheral blood mononuclear cells (PBMCs), collected at baseline. The receptors were sampled from a human donor with classical Hodgkin lymphoma. The CDR3 runs from the conserved cysteine through the conserved F or W.

cdr3_aa: CASRWGDRVTGELFF; j_call: TRBJ2-2; v_call: TRBV27
cdr3_aa: CASSGDRVGEQYF; j_call: TRBJ2-7; v_call: TRBV2
cdr3_aa: CAWSPPGGSWPQHF; j_call: TRBJ1-5; v_call: TRBV30
cdr3_aa: CASSPGASYEQYF; j_call: TRBJ2-7; v_call: TRBV27
cdr3_aa: CASSLGLGGGYEQYF; j_call: TRBJ2-7; v_call: TRBV7-9
cdr3_aa: CASSPTSGTHEQYF; j_call: TRBJ2-7; v_call: TRBV6-6
cdr3_aa: CASSFNRYGYTF; j_call: TRBJ1-2; v_call: TRBV28
cdr3_aa: CASSRWGQNTEAFF; j_call: TRBJ1-1; v_call: TRBV7-9
cdr3_aa: CASSPGTATYNEQFF; j_call: TRBJ2-1; v_call: TRBV5-1
cdr3_aa: CASSLEGTTAAAQYF; j_call: TRBJ2-3; v_call: TRBV5-1
cdr3_aa: CASSYSSAYNEQFF; j_call: TRBJ2-1; v_call: TRBV6-6
cdr3_aa: CASSLRYQGASYGYTF; j_call: TRBJ1-2; v_call: TRBV5-5
cdr3_aa: CASSLGLRLGEGNYGYTF; j_call: TRBJ1-2; v_call: TRBV5-4
cdr3_aa: CASSPTGLSSYEQYF; j_call: TRBJ2-7; v_call: TRBV6-5
cdr3_aa: CASSVGGLSDTQYF; j_call: TRBJ2-3; v_call: TRBV9
cdr3_aa: CASSGGTGPSYEQYF; j_call: TRBJ2-7; v_call: TRBV9
cdr3_aa: CASSFGQGSGGAFF; j_call: TRBJ1-1; v_call: TRBV27
cdr3_aa: CASSREISYNEQFF; j_call: TRBJ2-1; v_call: TRBV11-2
cdr3_aa: CASSATGSTEAFF; j_call: TRBJ1-1; v_call: TRBV7-9
cdr3_aa: CASRHLRGTGESEQYF; j_call: TRBJ2-7; v_call: TRBV5-1
cdr3_aa: CASSQPGLAIYEQYF; j_call: TRBJ2-7; v_call: TRBV4-2
cdr3_aa: CASSQPGTLAKNIQYF; j_call: TRBJ2-4; v_call: TRBV28
cdr3_aa: CASSLEPNQPQHF; j_call: TRBJ1-5; v_call: TRBV7-9
cdr3_aa: CASSQAGRGYTF; j_call: TRBJ1-2; v_call: TRBV4-1
cdr3_aa: CASSLVRDEQYF; j_call: TRBJ2-7; v_call: TRBV11-2
cdr3_aa: CASSRGLQGLSDEKLFF; j_call: TRBJ1-4; v_call: TRBV18
cdr3_aa: CASSERSVGGRETQYF; j_call: TRBJ2-5; v_call: TRBV2
cdr3_aa: CASSVALVTEAFF; j_call: TRBJ1-1; v_call: TRBV9
cdr3_aa: CSPPQSGGYTF; j_call: TRBJ1-2; v_call: TRBV20-1
cdr3_aa: CATSRDLSSYEQYF; j_call: TRBJ2-7; v_call: TRBV15
cdr3_aa: CASRQEGLYEQYF; j_call: TRBJ2-7; v_call: TRBV7-8
cdr3_aa: CASSSGTGPEQYF; j_call: TRBJ2-7; v_call: TRBV5-6
cdr3_aa: CASSVVAGGADTQYF; j_call: TRBJ2-3; v_call: TRBV9
cdr3_aa: CASSFTPSSLANYGYTF; j_call: TRBJ1-2; v_call: TRBV11-2
cdr3_aa: CASRYSGGASRETQYF; j_call: TRBJ2-5; v_call: TRBV6-5
cdr3_aa: CASSQTNPPYEQYF; j_call: TRBJ2-7; v_call: TRBV7-7
cdr3_aa: CASSLGRGGRDYGYTF; j_call: TRBJ1-2; v_call: TRBV11-2
cdr3_aa: CASSLRQVHTEAFF; j_call: TRBJ1-1; v_call: TRBV28
cdr3_aa: CASSYRGGGQQETQYF; j_call: TRBJ2-5; v_call: TRBV6-5
cdr3_aa: CASSHEPTGDGYTF; j_call: TRBJ1-2; v_call: TRBV27
cdr3_aa: CASRLAGDYNEQFF; j_call: TRBJ2-1; v_call: TRBV7-9
cdr3_aa: CASSLVEAGNTIYF; j_call: TRBJ1-3; v_call: TRBV7-9
cdr3_aa: CASSYGESVTEAFF; j_call: TRBJ1-1; v_call: TRBV6-5
cdr3_aa: CASSLGGNWPGANVLTF; j_call: TRBJ2-6; v_call: TRBV5-1
cdr3_aa: CSVDGTSGRGSEEQYF; j_call: TRBJ2-7; v_call: TRBV29-1